These T cell receptor beta chains were read from a single sample in a study of shared clonotypes between healthy human individuals. The assay was immunoSEQ multiplex PCR, and TCRdb's table has in-frame clones only and misses some. The data hold about 980,000 clones, with about 80% observed a single time. What was sequenced was memory CD4+ T cells sorted from blood. The origin of the receptors is a man aged 18 to 29 in good health. CDR3s include the opening cysteine and the closing phenylalanine or tryptophan. A D gene is named only where the DNA matches it firmly. Expanded clones get a size class; other rows say once, few or many, or leave the size out.

CDR3 protein | CDR3 DNA | D gene | V gene | clone size | CDR3 length | J gene
CASSPGHVAGEKLFF | TGTGCCAGCAGCCCCGGGCACGTGGCCGGGGAAAAACTGTTTTTT | - | TRBV7-2 | - | 15 | TRBJ1-4
CASSEKPGLGSREQFF | TGTGCCAGCAGTGAGAAACCGGGACTAGGGAGCCGTGAGCAGTTCTTC | TRBD2 | TRBV2 | - | 16 | TRBJ2-1
CASERVRAFF | TGTGCCAGCGAACGAGTCAGGGCTTTCTTT | - | TRBV28 | - | 10 | TRBJ1-1
CASRPSRLNDYEQYF | TGCGCCAGCAGACCCTCCAGGCTAAACGACTACGAGCAGTACTTC | - | TRBV5-1 | few | 15 | TRBJ2-7
CASSGGTSATDTQYF | TGTGCCAGTTCGGGGGGGACTAGCGCCACAGATACGCAGTATTTT | TRBD2 | TRBV6-1 | - | 15 | TRBJ2-3
CASSVYGGQETQYF | TGTGCCAGCAGCGTTTACGGGGGCCAAGAGACCCAGTACTTC | - | TRBV9 | - | 14 | TRBJ2-5
CASGRLQGAANEKLFF | TGTGCTAGTGGCCGACTCCAGGGCGCAGCTAATGAAAAACTGTTTTTT | - | TRBV12-5 | - | 16 | TRBJ1-4
CASSLSGGLNSPLHF | TGTGCCAGCAGCTTGTCAGGGGGGTTAAATTCACCCCTCCACTTT | TRBD1 | TRBV5-4 | once | 15 | TRBJ1-6
CASRSGQETSTDTQYF | TGTGCCAGCAGATCCGGACAGGAGACTAGCACAGATACGCAGTATTTT | TRBD1 | TRBV7-4 | once | 16 | TRBJ2-3
CASSYSISGNGSPLHF | TGTGCCAGCAGTTACTCGATATCCGGGAACGGTTCACCCCTCCACTTT | - | TRBV6-5 | - | 16 | TRBJ1-6
CASSEQGSGADVLTF | TGTGCCAGCAGTGAACAGGGATCTGGGGCCGACGTCCTGACTTTC | - | TRBV6-1 | once | 15 | TRBJ2-6
CASSLEVYNEQFF | TGTGCCAGCAGCTTAGAGGTCTACAATGAGCAGTTCTTC | - | TRBV7-2 | few | 13 | TRBJ2-1
CASSFGTSNSPLHF | TGTGCCAGCAGCTTTGGTACATCGAATTCACCCCTCCACTTT | - | TRBV11-2 | - | 14 | TRBJ1-6
CASSYGDRGSNEQFF | TGTGCCAGCAGTTACGGAGACAGGGGCTCCAATGAGCAGTTCTTC | TRBD1 | TRBV6-5 | - | 15 | TRBJ2-1
CASSQVGGGFQETQYF | TGTGCCAGCAGCCAAGTGGGCGGGGGGTTCCAAGAGACCCAGTACTTC | TRBD2 | TRBV5-4 | - | 16 | TRBJ2-5
CASSLAQNNYGYTF | TGTGCCAGCAGCTTAGCGCAGAATAACTATGGCTACACCTTC | - | TRBV7-8 | once | 14 | TRBJ1-2
CASSRPTGELFF | TGCGCCAGCTCCCGGCCGACCGGGGAGCTGTTTTTT | - | TRBV10-1 | once | 12 | TRBJ2-2
CASSPDSGNTIYF | TGTGCCAGCAGCCCAGACAGCGGAAACACCATATATTTT | - | TRBV7-3 | - | 13 | TRBJ1-3
CAISESTRSGTQYF | TGTGCCATCAGTGAGTCGACCCGATCGGGGACCCAGTACTTC | - | TRBV10-3 | - | 14 | TRBJ2-5
CASSLGQFYGYTF | TGTGCCAGTAGTCTGGGACAGTTCTATGGCTACACCTTC | TRBD1 | TRBV19 | - | 13 | TRBJ1-2
CASSGLAGGVYEQYF | TGTGCCAGCAGCGGGTTAGCGGGAGGGGTCTACGAGCAGTACTTC | TRBD2 | TRBV5-6 | - | 15 | TRBJ2-7
CASRGPGQGGTGELFF | TGCGCCAGCAGGGGCCCGGGACAGGGTGGAACCGGGGAGCTGTTTTTT | TRBD1 | TRBV5-1 | few | 16 | TRBJ2-2
CATSSKGGPGNTIYF | TGTGCCACCAGCAGCAAAGGGGGGCCTGGAAACACCATATATTTT | - | TRBV15 | - | 15 | TRBJ1-3
CASTLGQGVTEAFF | TGTGCCAGCACCTTGGGACAGGGGGTCACTGAAGCTTTCTTT | TRBD1 | TRBV2 | - | 14 | TRBJ1-1
CASSTSGQMNTEAFF | TGTGCCAGTAGTACCTCGGGGCAGATGAACACTGAAGCTTTCTTT | - | TRBV19 | - | 15 | TRBJ1-1
CASSDPAGPGELFF | TGTGCCAGCAGTGACCCCGCAGGGCCCGGGGAGCTGTTTTTT | - | TRBV2 | - | 14 | TRBJ2-2
CASSSAQGIYGYTF | TGTGCCAGCAGCTCGGCACAGGGGATCTATGGCTACACCTTC | TRBD1 | TRBV5-4 | few | 14 | TRBJ1-2
CAISESRAGGNGYTF | TGTGCCATCAGTGAGTCGAGGGCAGGGGGTAATGGCTACACCTTC | TRBD1 | TRBV10-3 | - | 15 | TRBJ1-2
CASSREGNTEAFF | TGTGCCAGCTCGAGGGAGGGTAACACTGAAGCTTTCTTT | - | TRBV18 | - | 13 | TRBJ1-1
CAWSGGLFTGELFF | TGTGCCTGGAGTGGAGGGCTATTCACCGGGGAGCTGTTTTTT | - | TRBV30 | many | 14 | TRBJ2-2
CASRYGTLSPLHF | TGTGCCAGCAGATATGGGACACTATCACCCCTCCACTTT | - | TRBV2 | - | 13 | TRBJ1-6
CATSRDRDRGNDEQYF | TGTGCCACCAGCAGAGATCGGGACAGGGGTAACGACGAGCAGTACTTC | TRBD1 | TRBV15 | - | 16 | TRBJ2-7
CASSLAKGGGNTIYF | TGCGCCAGCAGCTTGGCAAAGGGAGGAGGAAACACCATATATTTT | - | TRBV5-1 | - | 15 | TRBJ1-3
CASSLAGVGANVLTF | TGTGCCAGCAGCTTAGCAGGGGTCGGGGCCAACGTCCTGACTTTC | - | TRBV7-9 | - | 15 | TRBJ2-6
CASSLSGKKQETQYF | TGCGCCAGCAGCTTGTCGGGGAAGAAGCAAGAGACCCAGTACTTC | - | TRBV5-1 | once | 15 | TRBJ2-5
CAWSNQGGELFF | TGTGCCTGGAGCAACCAGGGGGGGGAGCTGTTTTTT | - | TRBV30 | few | 12 | TRBJ2-2
CASSPFTGGNYGYTF | TGCGCCAGCAGCCCTTTCACAGGGGGAAACTATGGCTACACCTTC | TRBD1 | TRBV5-1 | many | 15 | TRBJ1-2
CASSDRLSNQPQHF | TGTGCCAGCAGTGACAGGCTTAGCAATCAGCCCCAGCATTTT | - | TRBV2 | few | 14 | TRBJ1-5
CASSLRLGGKLFF | TGTGCCAGCAGCTTAAGACTGGGCGGAAAACTGTTTTTT | - | TRBV11-2 | - | 13 | TRBJ1-4
CASSAQGGSYEQYF | TGTGCCAGCAGTGCACAGGGGGGAAGCTACGAGCAGTACTTC | TRBD1 | TRBV2 | - | 14 | TRBJ2-7
CATSRSLGQGWGQPQHF | TGTGCCACCAGCAGATCTCTAGGACAGGGCTGGGGTCAGCCCCAGCATTTT | TRBD1 | TRBV15 | - | 17 | TRBJ1-5
CASNRDRGGYGYTF | TGTGCCAGCAATCGGGACAGGGGCGGATATGGCTACACCTTC | TRBD1 | TRBV6-5 | - | 14 | TRBJ1-2
CASSRQRGAGEQYF | TGTGCCAGCAGCCGTCAGAGGGGGGCTGGCGAGCAGTACTTC | - | TRBV5-5 | - | 14 | TRBJ2-7
CASSSLGWEGPDEQYF | TGTGCCAGCAGCTCCCTTGGGTGGGAGGGCCCGGACGAGCAGTACTTC | TRBD2 | TRBV7-8 | - | 16 | TRBJ2-7
CASSQDLEGQGAREAQYF | TGCGCCAGCAGCCAAGATCTAGAGGGGCAGGGGGCCCGAGAGGCCCAGTACTTC | TRBD1 | TRBV4-3 | - | 18 | TRBJ2-5
CASSPPMASYEQYF | TGTGCCAGCTCACCACCGATGGCATCCTACGAGCAGTACTTC | - | TRBV18 | - | 14 | TRBJ2-7
CASSIGGGYEQYF | TGTGCCAGTAGTATAGGAGGGGGCTACGAGCAGTACTTC | - | TRBV19 | - | 13 | TRBJ2-7
CASSGTAKGYEQYF | TGTGCCAGCAGTGGTACCGCAAAGGGGTACGAGCAGTACTTC | - | TRBV6-4 | - | 14 | TRBJ2-7
CASSQEQSYEQYF | TGTGCCAGCTCTCAAGAACAGTCCTACGAGCAGTACTTC | - | TRBV18 | few | 13 | TRBJ2-7
CASSYEVSGTREQYF | TGTGCCAGCAGTTATGAGGTTAGCGGGACCCGGGAGCAGTACTTC | TRBD2 | TRBV6-6 | - | 15 | TRBJ2-7
CASSYRTGSGGYTF | TGTGCCAGCAGTTACCGAACAGGGTCGGGTGGCTACACCTTC | - | TRBV6-5 | - | 14 | TRBJ1-2
CASRWRQGISNQPQHF | TGCGCCAGCAGATGGCGACAGGGGATAAGCAATCAGCCCCAGCATTTT | TRBD1 | TRBV10-1 | - | 16 | TRBJ1-5
CASSLAGGLDGNTIYF | TGTGCCAGCAGCTTAGCAGGGGGGCTCGATGGAAACACCATATATTTT | - | TRBV7-2 | - | 16 | TRBJ1-3
CASSEQGPYQETQYF | TGCGCCAGCAGTGAGCAGGGTCCCTACCAAGAGACCCAGTACTTC | - | TRBV10-2 | - | 15 | TRBJ2-5
CASSPQGTGYTF | TGTGCCAGCAGTCCTCAGGGGACTGGCTACACCTTC | - | TRBV28 | - | 12 | TRBJ1-2
CASSLAGREETQYF | TGTGCTAGCAGCTTAGCGGGGCGCGAAGAGACCCAGTACTTC | TRBD2 | TRBV7-7 | - | 14 | TRBJ2-5
CASSPQKNTEAFF | TGTGCCAGCTCACCACAAAAGAACACTGAAGCTTTCTTT | - | TRBV18 | once | 13 | TRBJ1-1
CASSRTSNYGYTF | TGTGCCAGCAGCCGCACAAGTAACTATGGCTACACCTTC | - | TRBV5-4 | few | 13 | TRBJ1-2